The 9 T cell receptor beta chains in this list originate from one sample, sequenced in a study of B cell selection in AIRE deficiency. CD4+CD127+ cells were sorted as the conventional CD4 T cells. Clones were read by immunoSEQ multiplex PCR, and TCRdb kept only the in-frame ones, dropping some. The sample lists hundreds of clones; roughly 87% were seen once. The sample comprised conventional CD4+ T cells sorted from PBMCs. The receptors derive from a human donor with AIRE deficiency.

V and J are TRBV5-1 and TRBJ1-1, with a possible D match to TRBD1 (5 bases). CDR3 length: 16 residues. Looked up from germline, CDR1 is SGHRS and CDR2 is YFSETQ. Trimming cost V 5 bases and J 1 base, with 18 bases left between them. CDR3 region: CASSSTPTAENTEAFF. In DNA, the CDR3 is TGCGCCAGCAGTTCCACCCCGACAGCCGAGAACACTGAAGCTTTCTTT.

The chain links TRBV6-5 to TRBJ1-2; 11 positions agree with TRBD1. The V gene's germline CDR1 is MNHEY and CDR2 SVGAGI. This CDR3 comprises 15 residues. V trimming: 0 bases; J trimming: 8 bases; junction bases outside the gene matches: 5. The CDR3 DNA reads TGTGCCAGCAGTTACTCTCGGACAGGGGGCATAGGCTACACCTTC. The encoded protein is CASSYSRTGGIGYTF.

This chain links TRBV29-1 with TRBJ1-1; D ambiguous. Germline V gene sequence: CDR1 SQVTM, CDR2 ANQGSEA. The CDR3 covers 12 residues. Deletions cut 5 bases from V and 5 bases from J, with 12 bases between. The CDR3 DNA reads TGCAGCGTTCTGACGGGAGAGACTGAAGCTTTCTTT. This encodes CSVLTGETEAFF.

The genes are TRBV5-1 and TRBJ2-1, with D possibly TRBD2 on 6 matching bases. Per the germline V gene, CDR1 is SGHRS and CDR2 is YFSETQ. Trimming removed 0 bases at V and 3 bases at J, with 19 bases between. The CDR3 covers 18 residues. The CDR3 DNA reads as TGCGCCAGCAGCTTGGGAAGGTGGGGGACTGGGATCTACAATGAGCAGTTCTTC. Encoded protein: CASSLGRWGTGIYNEQFF.

This chain's CDR3 is CASRLTRSEAFF. CDR3 in DNA: TGTGCCAGCAGACTGACTCGATCTGAAGCTTTCTTT. The chain links TRBV28 to TRBJ1-1, with no clear D. V was shortened by 6 bases and J by 6 bases, with 11 bases between the two germline ends. The CDR3 length is 12 residues. CDR1 MDHEN and CDR2 SYDVKM come from the germline V gene.

CDR3 in amino acids: CASSIPGQGTDTQYF. CDR3 coding DNA: TGTGCCAGTAGTATCCCCGGACAGGGGACAGATACGCAGTATTTT. The chain is built from TRBV19 and TRBJ2-3; 9 positions agree with TRBD1. CDR1 and CDR2 from the germline V gene are LNHDA and SQIVND (reference sequence). V shed 3 bases, J shed 3 bases, and the junction held 4 bases outside the gene matches. CDR3 length: 15 amino acids. Combining the CDR3 with reference TRBV19 and TRBJ2-3 gives the whole variable domain DGGITQSPKYLFRKEGQNVTLSCEQNLNHDAMYWYRQDPGQGLRLIYYSQIVNDFQKGDIAEGYSVSREKKESFPLTVTSAQKNPTAFYLCASSIPGQGTDTQYFGPGTRLTVL.

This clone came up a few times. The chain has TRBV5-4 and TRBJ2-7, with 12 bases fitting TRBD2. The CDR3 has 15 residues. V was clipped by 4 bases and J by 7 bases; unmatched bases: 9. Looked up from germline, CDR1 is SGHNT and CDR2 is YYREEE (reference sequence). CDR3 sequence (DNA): TGTGCCAGCAGCCCAAGGACTAGCGGGGAGGGGGAGCAGTACTTC. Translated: CASSPRTSGEGEQYF.

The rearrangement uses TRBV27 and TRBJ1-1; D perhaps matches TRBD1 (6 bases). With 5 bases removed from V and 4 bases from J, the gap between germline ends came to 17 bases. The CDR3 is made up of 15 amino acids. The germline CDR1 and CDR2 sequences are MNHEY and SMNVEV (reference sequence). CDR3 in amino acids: CASSPLLRGSTEAFF. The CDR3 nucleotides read TGTGCCAGCAGTCCACTCCTCAGGGGTAGCACTGAAGCTTTCTTT.

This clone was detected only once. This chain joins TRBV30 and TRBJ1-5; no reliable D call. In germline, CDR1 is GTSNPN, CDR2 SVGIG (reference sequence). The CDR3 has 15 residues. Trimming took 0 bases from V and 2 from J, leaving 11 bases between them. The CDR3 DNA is TGTGCCTGGAGTGTACGAAACAAGGGCAATCAGCCCCAGCATTTT. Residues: CAWSVRNKGNQPQHF.